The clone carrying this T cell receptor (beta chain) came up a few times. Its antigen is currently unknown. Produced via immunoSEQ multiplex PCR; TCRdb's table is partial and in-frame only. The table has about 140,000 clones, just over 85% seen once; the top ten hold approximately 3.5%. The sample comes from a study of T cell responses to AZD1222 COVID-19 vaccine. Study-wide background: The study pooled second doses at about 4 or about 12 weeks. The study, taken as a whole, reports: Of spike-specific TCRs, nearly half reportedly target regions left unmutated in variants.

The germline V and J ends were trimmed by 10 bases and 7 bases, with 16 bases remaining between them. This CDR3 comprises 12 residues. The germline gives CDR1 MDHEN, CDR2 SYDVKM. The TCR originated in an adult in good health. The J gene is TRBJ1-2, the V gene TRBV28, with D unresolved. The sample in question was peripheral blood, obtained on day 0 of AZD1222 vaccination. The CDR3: CATNDLIGGYTF. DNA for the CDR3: TGTGCCACCAACGATCTAATCGGTGGCTACACCTTC.